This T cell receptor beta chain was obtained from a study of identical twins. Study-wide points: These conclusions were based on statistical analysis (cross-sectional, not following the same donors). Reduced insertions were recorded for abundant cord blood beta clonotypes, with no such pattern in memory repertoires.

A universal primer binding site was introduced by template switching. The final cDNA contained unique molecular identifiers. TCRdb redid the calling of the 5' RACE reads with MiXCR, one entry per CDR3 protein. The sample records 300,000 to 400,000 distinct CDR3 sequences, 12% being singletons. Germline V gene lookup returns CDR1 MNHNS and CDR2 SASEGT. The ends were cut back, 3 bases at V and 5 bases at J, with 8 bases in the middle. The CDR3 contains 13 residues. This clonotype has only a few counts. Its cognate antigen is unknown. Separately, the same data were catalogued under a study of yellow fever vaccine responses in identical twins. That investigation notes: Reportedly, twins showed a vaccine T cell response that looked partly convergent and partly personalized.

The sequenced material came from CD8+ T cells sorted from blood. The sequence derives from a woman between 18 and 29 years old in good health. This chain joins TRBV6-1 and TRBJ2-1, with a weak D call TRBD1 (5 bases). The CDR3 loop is CASSEWGNNEQFF. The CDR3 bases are TGTGCCAGCAGTGAGTGGGGCAACAATGAGCAGTTCTTC.